A single sample is the source of the 2 T cell receptor beta chains below, sequenced in a study of T-cell reconstitution after alpha-beta-depleted transplantation in children. TCRbeta library preparation incorporated unique molecular identifiers. TCRdb re-analysed the PCR reads in MiXCR, keeping a single row per CDR3 protein. The sample carries about 980,000 distinct CDR3 sequences, about 29% recorded once. The material sequenced was PBMCs, mostly from graft donor cells, taken 360 days after TCRalphabeta/CD19-depleted stem cell transplant. The receptors stem from a boy younger than two who had a stem cell transplant for SCID, so the T cells may come from the graft donor.

The table lists this clonotype with a few counts. This rearrangement joins TRBV20-1 to TRBJ2-1; tentatively, D is TRBD2 (6 bases). This CDR3 spans 16 amino acids. The ends were cut back, 0 bases at V and 7 bases at J, with 19 bases in the middle. The germline CDR1 and CDR2 sequences are DFQATT and SNEGSKA (reference sequence). The CDR3 sequence: CSARELGSPRGNEQFF. In DNA form, the CDR3 reads TGCAGTGCTAGAGAACTCGGCAGCCCGCGGGGTAATGAGCAGTTCTTC.

The genes are TRBV12-3 or TRBV12-4 and TRBJ2-3; perhaps TRBD2 as D (6 bases). This CDR3 has 13 amino acids. Trimming removed 3 bases from V and 8 bases from J, with 12 bases in between. The CDR3 sequence is CASSLGGGGTQYF. The CDR3 nucleotides read TGTGCCAGCAGTTTGGGGGGTGGCGGTACGCAGTATTTT.